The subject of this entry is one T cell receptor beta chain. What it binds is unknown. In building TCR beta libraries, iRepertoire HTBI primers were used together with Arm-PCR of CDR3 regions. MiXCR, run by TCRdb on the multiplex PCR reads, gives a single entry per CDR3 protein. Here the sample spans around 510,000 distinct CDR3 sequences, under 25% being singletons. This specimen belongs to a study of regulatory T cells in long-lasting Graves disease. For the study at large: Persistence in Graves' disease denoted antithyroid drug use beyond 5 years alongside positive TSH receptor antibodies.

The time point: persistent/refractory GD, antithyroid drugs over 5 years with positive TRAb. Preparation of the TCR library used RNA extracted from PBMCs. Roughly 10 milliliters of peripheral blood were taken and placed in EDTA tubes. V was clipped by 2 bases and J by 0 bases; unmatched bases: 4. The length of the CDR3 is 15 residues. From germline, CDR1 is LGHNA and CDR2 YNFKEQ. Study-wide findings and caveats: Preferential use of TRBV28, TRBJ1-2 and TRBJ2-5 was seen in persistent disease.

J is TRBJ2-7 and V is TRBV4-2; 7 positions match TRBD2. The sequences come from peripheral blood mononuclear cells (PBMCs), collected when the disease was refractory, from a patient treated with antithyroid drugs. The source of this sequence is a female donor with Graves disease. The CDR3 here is CASSQTREGSYEQYF. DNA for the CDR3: TGTGCCAGCAGCCAAACTAGGGAGGGCTCCTACGAGCAGTACTTC.